The present TCR beta chain was sequenced within a study of molecular identifiers for immune sequencing clone quantification. Libraries of naive CD8 T cells were made from roughly 20,000 to 1,000,000 sorted cells. They used 10%, 30% or 50% RNA. TCRdb independently ran MiXCR on the PCR reads; one entry per CDR3 protein. The table records 400,000 to 600,000 distinct CDR3 sequences, around 21% of them present only once. There are many counts of this clonotype. The CDR3 has 13 residues. Trimming removed 5 bases from V and 0 bases from J, with 7 bases in between. The germline gives CDR1 MGHRA, CDR2 YSYEKL. The sample comprised naive CD8+ T cells from blood, with Jurkat cell RNA spiked in. The subset denotes: FACS-sorted CD8+CD4-CCR7+CD45RA+ naive T cells. This sequence originates from a human donor in good health. Some libraries in this study had Jurkat cell RNA spiked in. This chain links TRBV4-1 with TRBJ1-1; D remains unclear. As DNA, the CDR3 is TGCGCCAGCAGCTGGGCCTTGAACACTGAAGCTTTCTTT. This translates into CASSWALNTEAFF.